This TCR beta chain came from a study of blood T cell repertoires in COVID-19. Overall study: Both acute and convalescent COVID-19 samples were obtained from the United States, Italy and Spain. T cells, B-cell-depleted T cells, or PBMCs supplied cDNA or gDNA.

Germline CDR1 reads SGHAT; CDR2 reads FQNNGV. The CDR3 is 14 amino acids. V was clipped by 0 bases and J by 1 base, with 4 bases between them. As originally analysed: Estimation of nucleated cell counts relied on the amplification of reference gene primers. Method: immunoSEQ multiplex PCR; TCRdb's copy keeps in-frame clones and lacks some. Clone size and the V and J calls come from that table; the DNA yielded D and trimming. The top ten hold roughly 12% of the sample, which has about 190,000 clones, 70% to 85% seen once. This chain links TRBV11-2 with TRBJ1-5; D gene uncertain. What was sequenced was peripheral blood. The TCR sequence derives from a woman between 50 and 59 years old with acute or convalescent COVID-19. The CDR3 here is CASSLDPSNQPQHF. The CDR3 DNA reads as TGTGCCAGCAGCTTAGATCCAAGCAATCAGCCCCAGCATTTT. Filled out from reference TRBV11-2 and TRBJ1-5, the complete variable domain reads EAGVAQSPRYKIIEKRQSVAFWCNPISGHATLYWYQQILGQGPKLLIQFQNNGVVDDSQLPKDRFSAERLKGVDSTLKIQPAKLEDSAVYLCASSLDPSNQPQHFGDGTRLSIL.